The next 27 T cell receptor beta chains were all read from a single sample in a study of blood T cell repertoires in COVID-19. Some clones are missing from TCRdb's copy, which holds only in-frame ones; the method was immunoSEQ multiplex PCR. The data show about 210,000 clones, about four fifths seen once. What was sequenced was PBMCs or T cells enriched from blood (not recorded which). These TCRs come from a woman aged 45 to 65 with acute COVID-19.

The V call is TRBV7-8, the J call TRBJ1-5; D not certain. Germline V lookup: CDR1 SGHVS, CDR2 FQNEAQ. Trimming took 5 bases from V and 7 from J, leaving 21 bases between them. The CDR3 is 16 amino acids. The CDR3 spells CASSLYDRTPRQPQHF. The DNA for the CDR3 is TGTGCCAGCAGCCTTTATGATCGAACTCCACGCCAGCCCCAGCATTTT.

This clone has at least ten counts. The chain links TRBV7-2 to TRBJ1-1; D unresolved. Trimming took 5 bases from V and 4 from J, leaving 8 bases between them. From germline, CDR1 is SGHTA and CDR2 FQGNSA. CDR3 size: 12 residues. For the CDR3, the DNA is TGTGCCAGCAGCCCCCAGATCACTGAAGCTTTCTTT. Translated, it gives CASSPQITEAFF. The entire variable domain, with the rest obtained from reference TRBV7-2 and TRBJ1-1, is as follows: GAGVSQSPSNKVTEKGKDVELRCDPISGHTALYWYRQSLGQGLEFLIYFQGNSAPDKSGLPSDRFSAERTGGSVSTLTIQRTQQEDSAVYLCASSPQITEAFFGQGTRLTVV.

The chain recombines TRBV28 with TRBJ1-2, with TRBD1 identical over 7 bases. CDR3 length: 15 amino acids. Germline V gene lookup returns CDR1 MDHEN and CDR2 SYDVKM. Trimming at V came to 6 bases and at J to 8 bases, leaving 15 bases not matched to a gene. The DNA for the CDR3 is TGTGCCAGCAGCATCCAGCCGACAGGGTTAAGGGGCTACACCTTC. Protein: CASSIQPTGLRGYTF.

The chain employs TRBV7-3 and TRBJ2-3, with D possibly TRBD2 on 6 matching bases. The length of the CDR3 is 16 residues. Trimming pared 5 bases from V and 6 bases from J, leaving 21 bases between. CDR1 and CDR2 from the germline V gene are SGHTA and FQGTGA. The CDR3 region is CASSERLVGLTDTQYF. CDR3 coding DNA: TGTGCCAGCAGCGAACGACTAGTTGGGTTAACGGATACGCAGTATTTT. The variable domain in full, with the rest retrieved from reference TRBV7-3 and TRBJ2-3, is GAGVSQTPSNKVTEKGKYVELRCDPISGHTALYWYRQSLGQGPEFLIYFQGTGAADDSGLPNDRFFAVRPEGSVSTLKIQRTERGDSAVYLCASSERLVGLTDTQYFGPGTRLTVL.

The chain carries TRBV28 and TRBJ2-5, with TRBD1 identical over 11 bases. The germline V gene has CDR1 MDHEN and CDR2 SYDVKM. CDR3 length equals 16 residues. J was trimmed by 4 bases and V by 2 bases; bases with no gene match: 6. The CDR3 reads CASSLAGTGGPETQYF. CDR3 DNA sequence: TGTGCCAGCAGTTTAGCCGGGACAGGGGGTCCAGAGACCCAGTACTTC.

This clone was picked up a small number of times. The chain couples TRBV7-9 to TRBJ1-5; TRBD1 might be the D (5 bases). In germline, CDR1 is SEHNR, CDR2 FQNEAQ (reference sequence). The length of the CDR3 is 14 residues. V lost 5 bases and J 3 bases, leaving 11 bases between the germline ends. The CDR3 here is CASSIAGPNQPQHF. The CDR3 DNA reads TGTGCCAGCAGCATCGCAGGGCCCAATCAGCCCCAGCATTTT.

The V and J genes are TRBV28 and TRBJ1-6, with 8 bases identical to TRBD1. CDR1 MDHEN and CDR2 SYDVKM come from the germline V gene. The CDR3 totals 15 residues. J gave up 8 bases and V 7 bases, and 10 bases lay outside the gene matches. CDR3 nucleotides: TGTGCCAGCATTTCAAAGGGGACAGGCCATTCACCCCTCCACTTT. Its translation: CASISKGTGHSPLHF.

The rearrangement uses TRBV5-1 and TRBJ2-7; D ambiguous. Deletions cut 0 bases from V and 5 bases from J, with 15 bases between. Germline loops: CDR1 SGHRS, CDR2 YFSETQ. This CDR3 has 15 amino acids. The CDR3 loop is CASSLAAGSQHEQYF. DNA for the CDR3: TGCGCCAGCAGCTTGGCGGCAGGCTCCCAGCACGAGCAGTACTTC.

V gene TRBV7-2 combines with J gene TRBJ2-7; 9 nucleotides line up with TRBD1. This CDR3 has 14 residues. V shed 3 bases, J shed 4 bases, and the junction held 4 bases outside the gene matches. CDR1 is SGHTA and CDR2 is FQGNSA in the germline V gene. The DNA of the CDR3 is TGTGCCAGCAGCTTCGGGACAGGGATTTACGAGCAGTACTTC. The encoded protein is CASSFGTGIYEQYF.

The chain links TRBV30 to TRBJ2-7, with 9 bases matching TRBD1. This CDR3 comprises 19 residues. Germline V CDR1 and CDR2: GTSNPN, SVGIG (reference sequence). Trimming removed 3 bases from V and 4 bases from J; junction bases left unmatched: 22. In DNA, the CDR3 is TGTGCCTGGAGGGGTCAGACCGGGACAGGGATACGAATTACATACGAGCAGTACTTC. Its protein product is CAWRGQTGTGIRITYEQYF.

This chain connects TRBV6-5 to TRBJ1-2; 7 bases fit TRBD1. CDR1 is MNHEY, CDR2 SVGAGI, per germline. This CDR3 has 13 amino acids. Trimming took 5 bases from V and 5 from J; bases not matched to a gene: 5. CDR3 DNA: TGTGCCAGCAGTCGAGGGGGCGAATATGGCTACACCTTC. Encoded protein: CASSRGGEYGYTF.

The chain combines TRBV25-1 with TRBJ2-7; 12 bases are shared with TRBD2. Trimming cost V 5 bases and J 5 bases; bases outside gene matches: 4. This CDR3 spans 14 amino acids. Germline V gene sequence: CDR1 MGHDK, CDR2 SYGVNS. DNA of the CDR3: TGTGCCAGCAGTCAGCCTAGCGGGAGGGACGAGCAGTACTTC. It specifies CASSQPSGRDEQYF.

This sequence joins TRBV7-9 and TRBJ1-4, with TRBD1 matching over 9 bases. J gave up 8 bases and V 4 bases, and 8 bases lay outside the gene matches. This CDR3 comprises 15 residues. CDR1 SEHNR and CDR2 FQNEAQ come from the germline V gene (reference sequence). In DNA form, the CDR3 reads TGTGCCAGCAGCTCCGAACAGGGGGCGAGGGAAAAACTGTTTTTT. Amino acid sequence: CASSSEQGAREKLFF.

The CDR3 here is CASSLTSGVEQFF. The CDR3 DNA reads as TGTGCCAGCAGCCTTACTAGCGGCGTTGAGCAGTTCTTC. The rearrangement uses TRBV6-2 or TRBV6-3 and TRBJ2-1; 8 bases map to TRBD2. Germline CDR1 MNHEY, CDR2 SVGEGT. J was trimmed by 9 bases and V by 6 bases; bases with no gene match: 7. The CDR3 contains 13 residues.

The genes are TRBV28 and TRBJ1-5, with D possibly matching TRBD1 (6 bases). The V gene lost 6 bases and the J gene lost 1 base, with 19 bases spanning the gap. The CDR3 length is 17 residues. The germline CDR1 and CDR2 sequences are MDHEN and SYDVKM. CDR3 sequence (DNA): TGTGCCAGCAGGCAAACTACCGGGACATTGAGCAATCAGCCCCAGCATTTT. As protein: CASRQTTGTLSNQPQHF.

J is TRBJ2-2 and V is TRBV27, with 7 nucleotides matching TRBD1. The germline CDR1 and CDR2 sequences are MNHEY and SMNVEV (reference sequence). V lost 5 bases and J lost 2; bases outside the gene matches: 8. The CDR3 is 16 amino acids. The CDR3 region is CASSPGTEGNTGELFF. CDR3 nucleotide sequence: TGTGCCAGCAGTCCAGGGACAGAAGGAAACACCGGGGAGCTGTTTTTT.

Concerning this clone: The same CDR3 arises from other DNA sequences in this sample as well. The genes are TRBV3-1 (or the pseudogene TRBV3-2) and TRBJ2-1, with a weak D call TRBD1 (5 bases). The CDR3 sequence is 15 residues long. Per the germline V gene, CDR1 is LGHDT and CDR2 is YNNKEL (reference sequence). V lost 4 bases to trimming and J lost 2 bases, with 12 bases between them. CDR3 bases: TGTGCCAGCAGCCCGACCATAGGGGCCTACAATGAGCAGTTCTTC. Its protein is CASSPTIGAYNEQFF.

This clone has a single count. The chain recombines TRBV11-2 with TRBJ1-5, with D uncertain. The CDR3 is made up of 15 amino acids. Trimming pared 1 base from V and 4 bases from J, leaving 11 bases between. The germline CDR1 and CDR2 sequences are SGHAT and FQNNGV. The CDR3 reads CASSLGQLGNQPQHF. CDR3 nucleotides: TGTGCCAGCAGCTTAGGACAACTAGGGAATCAGCCCCAGCATTTT.

In its sample, this clone was seen a few times. The chain carries TRBV10-3 and TRBJ2-3, with 8 bases that match TRBD2. Germline CDR1 ENHRY, CDR2 SYGVKD. This CDR3 spans 16 amino acids. The ends lost 0 bases at V and 0 bases at J; junction bases unmatched: 2. The DNA of the CDR3 is TGTGCCATCAGTGAGTCAGGACTAGCTAGCACAGATACGCAGTATTTT. Its protein product is CAISESGLASTDTQYF.

This clone was seen just once. J is TRBJ1-2 and V is TRBV5-6; 11 bases fit TRBD1. The germline V gene encodes CDR1 SGHDT and CDR2 YYEEEE. The CDR3 is 14 amino acids. V gave up 1 base and J gave up 7 bases; unmatched junction bases: 3. The CDR3 loop reads CASSLRTGGVGYTF. CDR3 nucleotides: TGTGCCAGCAGCTTGAGGACAGGGGGCGTTGGCTACACCTTC.

The chain recombines TRBV28 with TRBJ1-5; 7 nucleotides agree with TRBD1. The V gene's germline CDR1 is MDHEN and CDR2 SYDVKM. The CDR3 totals 13 residues. V dropped 7 bases and J dropped 5; count of bases not matched to a gene: 5. In DNA, the CDR3 is TGTGCCAGCATACCCAGGGGGGATCAGCCCCAGCATTTT. Amino acid sequence: CASIPRGDQPQHF. Together with reference TRBV28 and TRBJ1-5, the CDR3 gives the full variable domain: DVKVTQSSRYLVKRTGEKVFLECVQDMDHENMFWYRQDPGLGLRLIYFSYDVKMKEKGDIPEGYSVSREKKERFSLILESASTNQTSMYLCASIPRGDQPQHFGDGTRLSIL.

The sample holds a few counts of this clone. The chain has TRBV10-3 and TRBJ1-1, with 10 bases that match TRBD1. Germline CDR1 reads ENHRY; CDR2 reads SYGVKD. V lost 6 bases to trimming and J lost 9 bases; unmatched junction nucleotides: 7. This CDR3 has 13 residues. CDR3 residues: CAIRETDRGQAFF. The CDR3 coding sequence is TGTGCCATCAGAGAGACTGACAGGGGGCAAGCTTTCTTT.

V is TRBV7-9 and J is TRBJ1-1; D gene ambiguous. The length of the CDR3 is 15 residues. Germline V CDR1 and CDR2: SEHNR, FQNEAQ (reference sequence). V was clipped by 1 base and J by 3 bases, with 12 bases between them. CDR3 residues: CASSLDGRWDTEAFF. The CDR3 nucleotides read TGTGCCAGCAGCTTAGACGGGAGATGGGACACTGAAGCTTTCTTT.

The V call is TRBV5-1, the J call TRBJ2-5; no clear D gene. CDR3 length: 13 residues. With 4 bases removed from V and 2 bases from J, the gap between germline ends came to 9 bases. Germline V gene data show CDR1 as SGHRS and CDR2 as YFSETQ. CDR3 in amino acids: CASSRVSQETQYF. The DNA of the CDR3 is TGCGCCAGCAGCCGGGTTTCGCAAGAGACCCAGTACTTC. Using reference TRBV5-1 and TRBJ2-5 for the parts outside the CDR3, the full variable domain is KAGVTQTPRYLIKTRGQQVTLSCSPISGHRSVSWYQQTPGQGLQFLFEYFSETQRNKGNFPGRFSGRQFSNSRSEMNVSTLELGDSALYLCASSRVSQETQYFGPGTRLLVL.

This rearrangement joins TRBV28 to TRBJ2-3; TRBD1 agrees at 10 bases. This CDR3 has 17 residues. Per germline, CDR1 MDHEN and CDR2 SYDVKM. After removal of 6 bases from V and 5 bases from J, the junction contained 14 bases not matched to a gene. The DNA for the CDR3 is TGTGCCAGCAGCCGACGTATAGGGACAGGGGAGAAAGATACGCAGTATTTT. Protein product: CASSRRIGTGEKDTQYF.

The chain recombines TRBV6-5 with TRBJ1-1; maybe TRBD1 (5 bases). Germline-derived CDR1 and CDR2 are MNHEY and SVGAGI. This CDR3 is 13 amino acids long. Trimming took 2 bases from V and 4 from J, leaving 8 bases between them. The CDR3 loop is CASSYVGGTEAFF. DNA for the CDR3: TGTGCCAGCAGTTACGTGGGGGGCACTGAAGCTTTCTTT.

V is TRBV7-6 and J is TRBJ1-1; D remains ambiguous. Looked up from germline, CDR1 is SGHVS and CDR2 is FNYEAQ. Deletions cut 1 base from V and 3 bases from J, with 9 bases between. The CDR3 loop spans 14 amino acids. CDR3 residues: CASSLGLRYTEAFF. The CDR3 DNA follows: TGTGCCAGCAGCTTAGGTCTACGCTACACTGAAGCTTTCTTT.